This T cell receptor beta chain was retrieved from a study of beta chain features in type 1 diabetes. Study-wide background: About 98,000,000 sorted cells were examined across all samples. General observations from the study: Insertion counts at VDJ junctions were lower in type 1 diabetes patients, who also showed more deletions there.

This clone was counted only a few times. Its specificity is unknown. Within the sample, other DNA sequences also encode this same CDR3. Investigators reverse transcribed all isolated RNA, so they sequenced expressed TCRB transcripts. Sequencing was performed with immunoSEQ multiplex PCR; in TCRdb, only in-frame clones are kept and a portion is missing. The sample has 310,000 or so clones, about 10% seen once; the top ten hold under 0.02%. The CDR3 covers 15 residues. Germline trimming cut 5 bases from V and 2 bases from J; bases unmatched to any gene: 7. Germline-derived CDR1 and CDR2 are MDHEN and SYDVKM.

The rearrangement uses TRBV28 and TRBJ2-7; 9 bases agree with TRBD1. The sequencing input was naive CD4+ T cells from blood. This clonotype originated in a woman younger than 45 in good health. Here the CDR3 reads CASSPSGTGTYEQYF. The CDR3 DNA sequence: TGTGCCAGCAGTCCATCCGGGACAGGGACCTACGAGCAGTACTTC.